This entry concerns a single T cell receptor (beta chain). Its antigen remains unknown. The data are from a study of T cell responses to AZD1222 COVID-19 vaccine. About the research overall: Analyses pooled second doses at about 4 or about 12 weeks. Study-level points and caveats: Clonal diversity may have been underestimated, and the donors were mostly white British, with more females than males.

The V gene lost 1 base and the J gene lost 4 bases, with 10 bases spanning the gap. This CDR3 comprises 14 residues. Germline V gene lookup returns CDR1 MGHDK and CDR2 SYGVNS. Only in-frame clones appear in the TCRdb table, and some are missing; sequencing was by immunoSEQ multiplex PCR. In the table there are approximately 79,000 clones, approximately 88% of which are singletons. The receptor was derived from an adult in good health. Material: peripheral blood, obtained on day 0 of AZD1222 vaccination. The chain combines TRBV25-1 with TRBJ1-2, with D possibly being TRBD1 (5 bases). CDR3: CASSELGGGYGYTF. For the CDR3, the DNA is TGTGCCAGCAGTGAATTGGGGGGTGGCTATGGCTACACCTTC.